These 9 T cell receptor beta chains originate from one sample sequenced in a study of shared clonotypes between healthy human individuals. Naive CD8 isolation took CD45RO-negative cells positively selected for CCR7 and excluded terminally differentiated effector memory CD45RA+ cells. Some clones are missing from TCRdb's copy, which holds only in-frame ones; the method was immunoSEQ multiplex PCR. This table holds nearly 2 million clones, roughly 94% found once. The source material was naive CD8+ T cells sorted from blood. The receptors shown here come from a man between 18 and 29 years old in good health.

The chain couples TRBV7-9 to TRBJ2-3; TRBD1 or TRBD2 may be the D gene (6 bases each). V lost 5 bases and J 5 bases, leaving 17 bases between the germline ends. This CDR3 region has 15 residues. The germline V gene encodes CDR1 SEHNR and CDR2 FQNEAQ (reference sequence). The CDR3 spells CASSPPGALEDTQYF. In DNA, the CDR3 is TGTGCCAGCAGCCCGCCGGGGGCTCTGGAAGATACGCAGTATTTT.

The CDR3: CASSQVAGHGNTIYF. The CDR3 DNA follows: TGCGCCAGCAGCCAAGTTGCGGGACACGGAAACACCATATATTTT. The chain has TRBV4-3 and TRBJ1-3; weak D call: TRBD1 (6 bases). From germline, CDR1 is LGHNA and CDR2 YSLEER. The CDR3 has 15 amino acids. V gave up 1 base and J gave up 4 bases, with 11 bases separating them.

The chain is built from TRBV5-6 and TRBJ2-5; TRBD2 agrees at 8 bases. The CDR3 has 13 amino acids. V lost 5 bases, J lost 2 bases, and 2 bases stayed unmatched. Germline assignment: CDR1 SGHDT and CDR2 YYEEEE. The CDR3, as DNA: TGTGCCAGCAGGGCGGGGGGACAAGAGACCCAGTACTTC. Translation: CASRAGGQETQYF.

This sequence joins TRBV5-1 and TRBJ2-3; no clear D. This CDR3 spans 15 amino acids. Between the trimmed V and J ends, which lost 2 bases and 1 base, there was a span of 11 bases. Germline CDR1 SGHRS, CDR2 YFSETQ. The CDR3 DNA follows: TGCGCCAGCAGCTTTTACTCTGGCGGCACAGATACGCAGTATTTT. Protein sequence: CASSFYSGGTDTQYF.

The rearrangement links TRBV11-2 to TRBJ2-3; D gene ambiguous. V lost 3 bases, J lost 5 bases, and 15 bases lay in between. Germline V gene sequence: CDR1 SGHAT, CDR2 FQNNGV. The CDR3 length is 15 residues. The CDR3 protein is CASSFIRMGGDTQYF. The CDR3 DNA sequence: TGTGCCAGCAGCTTCATTAGGATGGGCGGAGATACGCAGTATTTT. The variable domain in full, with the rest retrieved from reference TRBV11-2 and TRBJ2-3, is EAGVAQSPRYKIIEKRQSVAFWCNPISGHATLYWYQQILGQGPKLLIQFQNNGVVDDSQLPKDRFSAERLKGVDSTLKIQPAKLEDSAVYLCASSFIRMGGDTQYFGPGTRLTVL.

The CDR3 region is CASSLVGGAESYEQYF. The CDR3, as DNA: TGTGCCAGCAGCTTAGTGGGGGGGGCTGAGTCCTACGAGCAGTACTTC. The chain is built from TRBV7-2 and TRBJ2-7; D might be TRBD2 (7 bases). The germline V gene encodes CDR1 SGHTA and CDR2 FQGNSA. Deletions cut 1 base from V and 1 base from J, with 14 bases between. This CDR3 comprises 16 residues.

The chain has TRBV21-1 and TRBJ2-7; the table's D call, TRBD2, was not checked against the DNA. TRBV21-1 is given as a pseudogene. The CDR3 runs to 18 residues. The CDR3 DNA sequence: TGTGCCAGCAGCAAAGCGCTCCGGGGGGGACCCTCCCCCTACGAGCAGTACTTC. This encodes CASSKALRGGPSPYEQYF.

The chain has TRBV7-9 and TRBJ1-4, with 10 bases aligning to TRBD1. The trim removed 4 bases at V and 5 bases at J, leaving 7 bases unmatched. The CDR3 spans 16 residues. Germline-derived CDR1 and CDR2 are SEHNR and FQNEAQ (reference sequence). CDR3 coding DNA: TGTGCCAGCAGCTCGCCTCCGGGACAGGGGAATGAAAAACTGTTTTTT. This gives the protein CASSSPPGQGNEKLFF.

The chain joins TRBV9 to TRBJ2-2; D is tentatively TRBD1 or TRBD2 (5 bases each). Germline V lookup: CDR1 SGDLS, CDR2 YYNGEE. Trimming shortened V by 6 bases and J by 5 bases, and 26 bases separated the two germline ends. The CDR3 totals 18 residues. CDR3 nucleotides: TGTGCCAGCACCGATCGAGACCCATACGATGAGGGGACCGGGGAGCTGTTTTTT. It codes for CASTDRDPYDEGTGELFF.